One and the same sample provided the 9 T cell receptor beta chains below, sequenced in a study of blood T cell repertoires in COVID-19. Sequencing used immunoSEQ multiplex PCR; TCRdb keeps in-frame clones, though not all of them. The table has about 190,000 clones, roughly 83% seen once. Sequencing was performed on PBMCs or T cells enriched from blood (not recorded which). These receptor sequences come from a woman aged 30 to 39 who had recovered from COVID-19.

V usage is TRBV12-5 and J usage is TRBJ1-5; 9 bases are a match to TRBD1. CDR1 is LGHNT and CDR2 is FRNRAP in the germline V gene. The J segment lost 6 bases and the V segment lost 10 bases, leaving 16 bases of the junction unmatched. The CDR3 totals 16 residues. CDR3 residues: CANNPGQGMQGQPQHF. The CDR3 DNA follows: TGTGCTAATAATCCGGGACAGGGTATGCAAGGTCAGCCCCAGCATTTT.

This chain uses TRBV27 with TRBJ1-5, with 9 bases that match TRBD1. V lost 6 bases, J lost 2 bases, and 5 bases stayed unmatched. Per the germline V gene, CDR1 is MNHEY and CDR2 is SMNVEV (reference sequence). CDR3 length: 15 amino acids. The CDR3 region is CASSFRDRGNQPQHF. CDR3 coding DNA: TGTGCCAGCAGCTTCCGGGACAGGGGCAATCAGCCCCAGCATTTT.

The rearrangement links TRBV3-1 (or the pseudogene TRBV3-2) to TRBJ1-6; D unresolved. V was cut by 2 bases and J by 0 bases, with 11 bases left in between. The CDR3 has 17 amino acids. The germline CDR1 and CDR2 sequences are LGHDT and YNNKEL (reference sequence). CDR3 in amino acids: CASSQWVGSSYNSPLHF. The CDR3 bases are TGTGCCAGCAGCCAATGGGTAGGGAGCTCCTATAATTCACCCCTCCACTTT.

This chain connects TRBV2 to TRBJ2-7, with 9 bases that match TRBD1. Germline V gene data show CDR1 as SNHLY and CDR2 as FYNNEI. V trimming: 8 bases; J trimming: 3 bases; junction bases outside the gene matches: 5. The CDR3 consists of 13 residues. The CDR3 sequence is CASSQDRGYEQYF. The CDR3, as DNA: TGTGCCAGCTCCCAGGACAGGGGCTACGAGCAGTACTTC. The full variable domain, with the rest looked up from reference TRBV2 and TRBJ2-7, is EPEVTQTPSHQVTQMGQEVILRCVPISNHLYFYWYRQILGQKVEFLVSFYNNEISEKSEIFDDQFSVERPDGSNFTLKIRSTKLEDSAMYFCASSQDRGYEQYFGPGTRLTVT.

The chain employs TRBV19 and TRBJ1-1; a possible D gene is TRBD1 (5 bases). The CDR3 covers 14 residues. V gave up 5 bases and J gave up 2 bases, with 12 bases separating them. Germline CDR1 is LNHDA and CDR2 is SQIVND (reference sequence). Here the CDR3 reads CASSDPGHNTEAFF. DNA of the CDR3: TGTGCCAGTAGTGATCCCGGACACAACACTGAAGCTTTCTTT.

The V call is TRBV29-1, the J call TRBJ1-4; D is unresolved. The germline V and J ends were trimmed by 6 bases and 0 bases, with 14 bases remaining between them. The CDR3 runs 15 residues. CDR1 is SQVTM and CDR2 is ANQGSEA in the germline V gene. CDR3 bases: TGCAGCGTGTCGCGGGCAGCAGCAACTAATGAAAAACTGTTTTTT. It is translated as CSVSRAAATNEKLFF.

The rearrangement uses TRBV9 and TRBJ1-5, with D perhaps TRBD1 (5 bases). The V end lost 4 bases, the J end lost 6 bases, and 14 bases lay between the germline ends. Germline loops: CDR1 SGDLS, CDR2 YYNGEE. CDR3 length equals 14 residues. This chain's CDR3 is CASSRWGEGQPQHF. The CDR3 bases are TGTGCCAGCAGCCGATGGGGGGAGGGTCAGCCCCAGCATTTT.

V gene TRBV5-8 combines with J gene TRBJ1-5; D not resolved. Between the trimmed V and J ends, which lost 4 bases and 9 bases, there was a span of 11 bases. Germline lookup yields CDR1 SGHTS and CDR2 YDEGEE. The CDR3 contains 12 residues. The CDR3 nucleotides read TGTGCCAGCAGCCCACTAGTGGTGCCCCAGCATTTT. Translating gives CASSPLVVPQHF.

CDR3 DNA sequence: TGTGCCACCAGCAGAGGACTAGCGCGGGGGGACAATGAGCAGTTCTTC. Amino acid sequence: CATSRGLARGDNEQFF. The rearrangement joins TRBV15 to TRBJ2-1; 8 bases agree with TRBD2. The V gene's germline CDR1 is LNHNV and CDR2 YYDKDF (reference sequence). V lost 1 base to trimming and J lost 5 bases; unmatched junction nucleotides: 7. The CDR3 is 16 residues long. The variable domain in full, completed from reference TRBV15 and TRBJ2-1, reads DAMVIQNPRYQVTQFGKPVTLSCSQTLNHNVMYWYQQKSSQAPKLLFHYYDKDFNNEADTPDNFQSRRPNTSFCFLDIRSPGLGDTAMYLCATSRGLARGDNEQFFGPGTRLTVL.